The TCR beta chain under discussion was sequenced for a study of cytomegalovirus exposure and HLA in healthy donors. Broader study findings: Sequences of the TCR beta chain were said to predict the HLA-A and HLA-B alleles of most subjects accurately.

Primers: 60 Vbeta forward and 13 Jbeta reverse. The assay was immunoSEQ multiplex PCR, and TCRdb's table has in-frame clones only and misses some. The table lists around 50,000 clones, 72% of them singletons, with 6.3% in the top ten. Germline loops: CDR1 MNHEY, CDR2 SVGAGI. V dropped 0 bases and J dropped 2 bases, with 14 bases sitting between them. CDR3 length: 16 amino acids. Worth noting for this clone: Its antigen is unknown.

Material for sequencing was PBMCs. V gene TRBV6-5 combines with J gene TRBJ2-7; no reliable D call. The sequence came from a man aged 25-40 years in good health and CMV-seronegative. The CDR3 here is CASSYSYESRAYEQYF. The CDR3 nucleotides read TGTGCCAGCAGTTACTCGTATGAGAGTCGGGCCTACGAGCAGTACTTC.